The 10 T cell receptor beta chains given below trace back to one sample, sequenced in a study of shared clonotypes between healthy human individuals. Sequenced by immunoSEQ multiplex PCR; TCRdb stores in-frame clones only, minus some. This sample has 850,000 to 1,100,000 clones, with 77% found just once. Sequencing input: memory CD4+ T cells from PBMCs. Regarding subset: CD45RA-negative fraction. The receptor source for this set is a man aged 18 to 35 in good health. Some clones in this sample may be carry-over from other donors' samples.

This chain connects TRBV21-1 to TRBJ1-4. TRBV21-1 is assigned pseudogene status. This CDR3 spans 17 amino acids. CDR3 amino acids: CASSATLGGEVRYKLFF. CDR3 DNA sequence: TGTGCCAGCAGCGCTACTTTGGGTGGGGAGGTCCGGTACAAACTGTTTTTT.

As for this clone: The sample contains more than one DNA sequence encoding this CDR3. The CDR3 nucleotides read TGTGCCAGCAGCCGACAGGAGAATCAGCCCCAGCATTTT. It is translated as CASSRQENQPQHF. The chain recombines TRBV28 with TRBJ1-5; perhaps TRBD1 as D (6 bases). Germline V lookup: CDR1 MDHEN, CDR2 SYDVKM. The CDR3 has 13 residues. V shed 6 bases and J shed 4 bases, with 10 bases lying between them.

The chain couples TRBV4-2 to TRBJ2-2; D is ambiguous. V was pared by 1 base and J by 2 bases, with 11 bases between. The germline gives CDR1 LGHNA, CDR2 YNFKEQ. The CDR3 runs 16 residues. The CDR3 nucleotides read TGTGCCAGCAGCCAAGTTTTCGGGTTTAACACCGGGGAGCTGTTTTTT. Its translation: CASSQVFGFNTGELFF.

As for this clone: Other DNA sequences from this sample encode an identical CDR3 as well. This chain links TRBV27 with TRBJ2-6; D remains unclear. Trimming took 3 bases from V and 3 from J, leaving 3 bases between them. This CDR3 contains 13 residues. Germline V gene data show CDR1 as MNHEY and CDR2 as SMNVEV (reference sequence). The CDR3 here is CASSFGGANVLTF. The DNA for the CDR3 is TGTGCCAGCAGTTTCGGTGGGGCCAACGTCCTGACTTTC.

Comments on this clone: A far larger clone is just one base off, so this is likely a read error. The chain has TRBV7-2 and TRBJ2-5; no reliable D call. Germline CDR1 reads SGHTA; CDR2 reads FQGNSA. This CDR3 comprises 13 residues. Trimming cost V 2 bases and J 0 bases, with 4 bases left between them. DNA for the CDR3: TGTGCCAGCAGCTTAAGGTACCAAGAGACCCAGTACTTC. This gives the protein CASSLRYQETQYF.

The J gene is TRBJ2-1, the V gene TRBV11-3; weak D call: TRBD1 (6 bases). V gave up 5 bases and J gave up 4 bases, with 12 bases separating them. The V gene's germline CDR1 is SGHNT and CDR2 YENEEA. This CDR3 spans 14 amino acids. The CDR3 bases are TGTGCCAGCAGCACACAGGGAGCTTACAATGAGCAGTTCTTC. It yields the protein CASSTQGAYNEQFF.

Comment on this clone: Within the sample, other DNA sequences also encode this same CDR3. CDR3 DNA sequence: TGTGCCAGCAGAGGGACAGTGAACACTGAAGCTTTCTTT. Its translation is CASRGTVNTEAFF. The chain is built from TRBV2 and TRBJ1-1; TRBD1 aligns across 7 bases. The CDR3 consists of 13 residues. CDR1 is SNHLY and CDR2 is FYNNEI in the germline V gene. The junction had 1 base not matched to a gene; V was cut back by 6 bases and J by 0 bases.

The chain has TRBV9 and TRBJ1-1; 8 positions agree with TRBD1. The CDR3 has 15 residues. Germline assignment: CDR1 SGDLS and CDR2 YYNGEE. V lost 6 bases to trimming and J lost 6 bases; unmatched junction nucleotides: 13. The CDR3 region has the DNA TGTGCCAGCACAAGGACAGGGCTCTCGGTCTCTGAAGCTTTCTTT. As protein: CASTRTGLSVSEAFF.

This rearrangement joins TRBV29-1 to TRBJ1-2; TRBD1 agrees at 12 bases. CDR1 is SQVTM and CDR2 is ANQGSEA in the germline V gene. The CDR3 length is 14 residues. V gave up 6 bases and J gave up 8 bases; unmatched junction bases: 10. The CDR3 DNA reads as TGCAGCGTCCTTCCGGGGACAGGGGGCGCCGGCTACACCTTC. Protein sequence: CSVLPGTGGAGYTF.

The chain couples TRBV5-1 to TRBJ1-4; D perhaps matches TRBD1 (6 bases). The CDR3 has 14 residues. Trimming left V 10 bases short and J 7 bases short, with 20 bases between. Germline V gene data show CDR1 as SGHRS and CDR2 as YFSETQ. CDR3 nucleotide sequence: TGCGCCTCCTCGGGGGCGGGGGCTCCTGAAAAACTGTTTTTT. Protein product: CASSGAGAPEKLFF.